The next 28 T cell receptor beta chains were all read from a single sample in a study of blood T cell repertoires in COVID-19. Generated by immunoSEQ multiplex PCR, the TCRdb table keeps only in-frame clones and is missing some. The sample has over 130,000 clones, 75% to 90% seen once. The sequenced material came from peripheral blood. These receptor sequences come from an older woman with active or convalescent COVID-19.

This clone occurred a few times. V usage is TRBV5-4 and J usage is TRBJ1-2; TRBD1 is a possible D gene (6 bases). Trimming removed 4 bases from V and 3 bases from J, with 16 bases in between. The CDR3 runs 15 residues. From germline, CDR1 is SGHNT and CDR2 YYREEE (reference sequence). The CDR3 region is CASSGPQAGDYGYTF. The CDR3 region has the DNA TGTGCCAGCAGCGGACCACAAGCAGGGGACTATGGCTACACCTTC.

The V and J genes are TRBV3-1 (or the pseudogene TRBV3-2) and TRBJ1-1; 11 bases are shared with TRBD1. Germline V gene sequence: CDR1 LGHDT, CDR2 YNNKEL (reference sequence). J lost 0 bases, V lost 8 bases, and 5 bases had no gene match. The CDR3 is 15 amino acids. The CDR3 reads CASGGTGGMNTEAFF. CDR3 DNA sequence: TGTGCCAGCGGGGGGACAGGGGGTATGAACACTGAAGCTTTCTTT.

The DNA for the CDR3 is TGTGCCAGTAGTATAGAGCAGGGCCGAAGAGCCCAGCATTTT. It encodes CASSIEQGRRAQHF. The rearrangement links TRBV19 to TRBJ1-5, with D possibly being TRBD1 (5 bases). Between the trimmed V and J ends, which lost 0 bases and 11 bases, there was a span of 14 bases. The length of the CDR3 is 14 residues. Germline V lookup: CDR1 LNHDA, CDR2 SQIVND (reference sequence).

The chain recombines TRBV5-1 with TRBJ2-3; 8 nucleotides agree with TRBD2. The CDR3 is 16 residues long. Unmatched junction bases numbered 7, after V lost 0 bases and J lost 4 bases. CDR1 is SGHRS and CDR2 is YFSETQ in the germline V gene. CDR3 protein: CASSLGASGRPDTQYF. Written as DNA, the CDR3 is TGCGCCAGCAGCTTGGGGGCTAGCGGGCGACCAGATACGCAGTATTTT.

The genes are TRBV2 and TRBJ1-5; the match to TRBD1 covers 10 bases. V lost 7 bases, J lost 7 bases, and 10 bases stayed unmatched. CDR3 length equals 15 residues. Germline V gene lookup returns CDR1 SNHLY and CDR2 FYNNEI. CDR3 in amino acids: CASNDRGQGWQPQHF. The CDR3 DNA reads TGTGCCAGCAACGACAGGGGGCAGGGCTGGCAGCCCCAGCATTTT.

V is TRBV3-1 (or the pseudogene TRBV3-2) and J is TRBJ1-1; D might be TRBD1 (6 bases). Germline V gene sequence: CDR1 LGHDT, CDR2 YNNKEL (reference sequence). CDR3 size: 15 residues. The V and J ends lost 3 bases and 4 bases respectively, with 15 bases between them. This CDR3 reads CASSHIQGSGTEAFF. The CDR3 DNA is TGTGCCAGCAGCCATATACAGGGTTCGGGCACTGAAGCTTTCTTT.

The chain employs TRBV16 and TRBJ2-1; no reliable D call. The V gene lost 1 base and the J gene lost 9 bases, with 13 bases spanning the gap. Germline values: CDR1 KGHSY, CDR2 FQNENV. The CDR3 length is 14 residues. CDR3 protein: CASSQFREAGEQFF. The CDR3, as DNA: TGTGCCAGCAGCCAATTCAGAGAGGCTGGTGAGCAGTTCTTC.

The CDR3 DNA is TGTGCCAGCAGGGTCCCGGGACAGGGGGCTGAGGGCTACACCTTC. Protein: CASRVPGQGAEGYTF. The chain uses TRBV28 and TRBJ1-2, with TRBD1 matching 12 bases. V lost 6 bases to trimming and J lost 8 bases; unmatched junction nucleotides: 10. The CDR3 is 15 residues long. CDR1 and CDR2 (germline): MDHEN, SYDVKM.

In this sample, this clone turned up once. The CDR3 DNA reads TGTGCCAGCAGTTTTCGACTAGCGGGAGGGCAGCAGTTCTTC. It yields the protein CASSFRLAGGQQFF. The chain uses TRBV27 and TRBJ2-1; TRBD2 aligns across 14 bases. Germline V gene lookup returns CDR1 MNHEY and CDR2 SMNVEV (reference sequence). CDR3 length equals 14 residues. After removal of 3 bases from V and 11 bases from J, the junction contained 3 bases not matched to a gene.

This clone is a singleton in its sample. The genes are TRBV5-1 and TRBJ2-5; TRBD1 aligns across 7 bases. This CDR3 comprises 15 residues. Trimming at V came to 0 bases and at J to 4 bases, leaving 6 bases not matched to a gene. Germline values: CDR1 SGHRS, CDR2 YFSETQ. CDR3 bases: TGCGCCAGCAGCTTGGAGGGACAGAATATAGAGACCCAGTACTTC. Its protein product is CASSLEGQNIETQYF. The whole variable domain, filled in from reference TRBV5-1 and TRBJ2-5, reads KAGVTQTPRYLIKTRGQQVTLSCSPISGHRSVSWYQQTPGQGLQFLFEYFSETQRNKGNFPGRFSGRQFSNSRSEMNVSTLELGDSALYLCASSLEGQNIETQYFGPGTRLLVL.

The rearrangement uses TRBV7-2 and TRBJ1-1, with TRBD1 matching over 9 bases. Germline-derived CDR1 and CDR2 are SGHTA and FQGNSA. This CDR3 region has 15 residues. Trimming at V came to 2 bases and at J to 6 bases, leaving 7 bases not matched to a gene. CDR3 nucleotides: TGTGCCAGCAGCTTATTACAGGGGGCGAGGCCTGAAGCTTTCTTT. Its protein is CASSLLQGARPEAFF.

This clone was seen many times. J is TRBJ1-1 and V is TRBV19, with a weak D call TRBD1 (6 bases). This CDR3 has 17 amino acids. Germline V lookup: CDR1 LNHDA, CDR2 SQIVND (reference sequence). V was shortened by 7 bases and J by 1 base, with 22 bases between the two germline ends. The CDR3 here is CASNTRLRGVGNTEAFF. Here the CDR3 DNA reads TGTGCCAGTAACACCCGCCTCAGGGGCGTGGGGAACACTGAAGCTTTCTTT.

The V call is TRBV7-9, the J call TRBJ2-2; D might be TRBD1 (6 bases). This CDR3 region has 16 residues. Trimming cost V 5 bases and J 5 bases, with 18 bases left between them. The V gene's germline CDR1 is SEHNR and CDR2 FQNEAQ (reference sequence). The CDR3 DNA reads TGTGCCAGCAGCCCGCTAGGGGGACACCTTACCGGGGAGCTGTTTTTT. Encoded protein: CASSPLGGHLTGELFF.

The chain recombines TRBV4-3 with TRBJ1-4; D uncertain. The V gene lost 0 bases and the J gene lost 0 bases, with 5 bases spanning the gap. The CDR3 length is 15 residues. Germline-derived CDR1 and CDR2 are LGHNA and YSLEER. The CDR3 loop reads CASSQDRATNEKLFF. The CDR3 DNA reads as TGCGCCAGCAGCCAAGACCGGGCAACTAATGAAAAACTGTTTTTT.

V gene TRBV21-1 combines with J gene TRBJ1-5; TRBD1 was called by the table and not checked on the DNA. TRBV21-1 represents a pseudogene. This CDR3 has 18 amino acids. CDR3 amino acids: CASSKVNRGEYSNQPQHF. In DNA form, the CDR3 reads TGTGCCAGCAGCAAAGTTAACAGGGGAGAATATAGCAATCAGCCCCAGCATTTT.

Only a few counts were recorded for this clone. This rearrangement joins TRBV18 to TRBJ1-4; TRBD1 aligns across 9 bases. Losses at the gene ends were 6 bases for V and 5 bases for J; bases not matched to a gene: 10. CDR1 is KGHSH, CDR2 LQKENI, per germline. CDR3 length: 16 residues. As DNA, the CDR3 is TGTGCCAGCTCCCCTATACCGGGACAGGGAAATGAAAAACTGTTTTTT. Protein: CASSPIPGQGNEKLFF.

The V call is TRBV6-6, the J call TRBJ1-6; D is perhaps TRBD1 (5 bases). The CDR3 runs to 15 residues. The germline V gene encodes CDR1 MNHNY and CDR2 SVGAGI (reference sequence). Trimming took 4 bases from V and 0 from J, leaving 7 bases between them. The CDR3 region has the DNA TGTGCCAGCAGTTGGGGGGACTCCTATAATTCACCCCTCCACTTT. Protein: CASSWGDSYNSPLHF.

The genes are TRBV5-1 and TRBJ1-6; tentatively, D is TRBD1 (6 bases). Between the trimmed V and J ends, which lost 7 bases and 7 bases, there was a span of 18 bases. The CDR3 sequence is 15 residues long. Germline V gene lookup returns CDR1 SGHRS and CDR2 YFSETQ. CDR3 sequence (DNA): TGCGCCAGCCGCCCCGCGACAGGTCAAAATTCACCCCTCCACTTT. This translates into CASRPATGQNSPLHF.

CDR3 sequence reads: CASSLGLGEDIYGYTF. DNA for the CDR3: TGTGCCAGCAGCTTAGGTCTCGGAGAGGATATCTATGGCTACACCTTC. V usage is TRBV7-9 and J usage is TRBJ1-2, with D hard to call. Deletions cut 1 base from V and 4 bases from J, with 16 bases between. This CDR3 is 16 amino acids long. CDR1 is SEHNR, CDR2 FQNEAQ, per germline (reference sequence).

The chain carries TRBV7-6 and TRBJ2-3; 7 bases match TRBD2. The CDR3 loop spans 15 amino acids. Germline CDR1 and CDR2: SGHVS and FNYEAQ. V lost 1 base and J lost 4; bases outside the gene matches: 5. CDR3 DNA: TGTGCCAGCAGCTTAGTGGGGGGGGAGGCAGATACGCAGTATTTT. It yields the protein CASSLVGGEADTQYF.

The chain employs TRBV9 and TRBJ2-3; 7 nucleotides line up with TRBD2. This CDR3 spans 16 amino acids. Germline trimming cut 0 bases from V and 7 bases from J; bases unmatched to any gene: 11. In germline, CDR1 is SGDLS, CDR2 YYNGEE. As DNA, the CDR3 is TGTGCCAGCAGCGTAGTCGGCGGGGGTGCCATTAATACGCAGTATTTT. This gives the protein CASSVVGGGAINTQYF. The entire variable domain, with the rest obtained from reference TRBV9 and TRBJ2-3, is as follows: DSGVTQTPKHLITATGQRVTLRCSPRSGDLSVYWYQQSLDQGLQFLIQYYNGEERAKGNILERFSAQQFPDLHSELNLSSLELGDSALYFCASSVVGGGAINTQYFGPGTRLTVL.

The chain employs TRBV7-2 and TRBJ2-7; TRBD2 matches 10 bases. V lost 2 bases and J lost 6; bases outside the gene matches: 10. The germline gives CDR1 SGHTA, CDR2 FQGNSA. The CDR3 spans 16 residues. CDR3 amino acids: CASSLTPTAGGREQYF. The CDR3 nucleotides are TGTGCCAGCAGCTTAACCCCGACAGCGGGGGGGCGCGAGCAGTACTTC.

The table lists this clone with a count of one. V gene TRBV5-1 combines with J gene TRBJ1-1; unclear D gene. Looked up from germline, CDR1 is SGHRS and CDR2 is YFSETQ. The germline V and J ends were trimmed by 0 bases and 5 bases, with 11 bases remaining between them. CDR3 length: 14 residues. The CDR3 coding sequence is TGCGCCAGCAGCTTGGGGGGAGCGGGTACTGAAGCTTTCTTT. Encoded protein: CASSLGGAGTEAFF.

Written as DNA, the CDR3 is TGTGCCAGCAGCAACCGGGACAGGGGGTTCGAGACCCAGTACTTC. Amino acids: CASSNRDRGFETQYF. V and J are TRBV3-1 (or the pseudogene TRBV3-2) and TRBJ2-5, with 11 bases lining up with TRBD1. Germline values: CDR1 LGHDT, CDR2 YNNKEL (reference sequence). The CDR3 totals 15 residues. Trimming took 5 bases from V and 5 from J; bases not matched to a gene: 7.

CDR3 residues: CASQYSGNTIYF. The CDR3 DNA follows: TGTGCCAGCCAGTACTCTGGAAACACCATATATTTT. The chain has TRBV19 and TRBJ1-3; the D is unclear. This CDR3 is built from 12 residues. Germline lookup yields CDR1 LNHDA and CDR2 SQIVND (reference sequence). V was clipped by 9 bases and J by 0 bases, with 6 bases between them. Combining the CDR3 with reference TRBV19 and TRBJ1-3 gives the whole variable domain DGGITQSPKYLFRKEGQNVTLSCEQNLNHDAMYWYRQDPGQGLRLIYYSQIVNDFQKGDIAEGYSVSREKKESFPLTVTSAQKNPTAFYLCASQYSGNTIYFGEGSWLTVV.

This sequence joins TRBV6-5 and TRBJ2-3, with D possibly matching TRBD2 (5 bases). CDR3 size: 15 residues. The V gene lost 0 bases and the J gene lost 1 base, with 8 bases spanning the gap. Germline-derived CDR1 and CDR2 are MNHEY and SVGAGI. The DNA of the CDR3 is TGTGCCAGCAGTTACTCGGGAGTACGCACAGATACGCAGTATTTT. It encodes CASSYSGVRTDTQYF.

The chain combines TRBV11-2 with TRBJ2-7, with D unclear. CDR1 SGHAT and CDR2 FQNNGV come from the germline V gene. The CDR3 has 12 amino acids. V gave up 0 bases and J gave up 6 bases, with 6 bases separating them. CDR3 sequence reads: CASSLDNSEQYF. CDR3 bases: TGTGCCAGCAGCTTAGATAACTCCGAGCAGTACTTC.

This clone was counted a single time. CDR3 bases: TGTGCCAGCAGCCGGACTAGCGGGGGGGCTTACCCAGATACGCAGTATTTT. It translates to CASSRTSGGAYPDTQYF. This rearrangement joins TRBV7-2 to TRBJ2-3, with TRBD2 matching over 15 bases. V lost 5 bases and J lost 4; bases outside the gene matches: 7. In germline, CDR1 is SGHTA, CDR2 FQGNSA. The CDR3 has 17 amino acids.